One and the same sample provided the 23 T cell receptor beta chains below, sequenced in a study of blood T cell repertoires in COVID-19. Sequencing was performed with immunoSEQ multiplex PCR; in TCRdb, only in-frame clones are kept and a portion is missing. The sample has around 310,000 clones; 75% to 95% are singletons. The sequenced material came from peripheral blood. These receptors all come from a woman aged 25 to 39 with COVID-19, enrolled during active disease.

In nucleotides, the CDR3 is TGTGCCACCCGGACAGGGGCCTATCAAGAGACCCAGTACTTC. Amino acid sequence: CATRTGAYQETQYF. V usage is TRBV27 and J usage is TRBJ2-5, with 9 bases matching TRBD1. The CDR3 is 14 amino acids. J was trimmed by 2 bases and V by 10 bases; bases with no gene match: 8. Germline lookup yields CDR1 MNHEY and CDR2 SMNVEV (reference sequence).

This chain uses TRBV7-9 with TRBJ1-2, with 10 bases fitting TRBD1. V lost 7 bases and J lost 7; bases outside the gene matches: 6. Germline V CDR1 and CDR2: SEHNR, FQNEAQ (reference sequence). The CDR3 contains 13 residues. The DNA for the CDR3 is TGTGCCAGCAACCCGACAGGGGGCAGTGGCTACACCTTC. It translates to CASNPTGGSGYTF.

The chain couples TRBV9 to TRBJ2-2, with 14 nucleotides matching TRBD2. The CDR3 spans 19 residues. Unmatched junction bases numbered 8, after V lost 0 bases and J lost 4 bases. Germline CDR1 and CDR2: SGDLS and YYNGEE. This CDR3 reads CASSVEGLAGEVGTGELFF. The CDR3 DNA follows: TGTGCCAGCAGCGTAGAGGGACTAGCGGGAGAGGTAGGCACCGGGGAGCTGTTTTTT.

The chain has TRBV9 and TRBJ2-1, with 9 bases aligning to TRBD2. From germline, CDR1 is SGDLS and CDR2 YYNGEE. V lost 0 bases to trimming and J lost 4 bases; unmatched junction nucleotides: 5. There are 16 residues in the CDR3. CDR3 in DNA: TGTGCCAGCAGCGTAGCGGGGCTAGCGGGATACAATGAGCAGTTCTTC. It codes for CASSVAGLAGYNEQFF.

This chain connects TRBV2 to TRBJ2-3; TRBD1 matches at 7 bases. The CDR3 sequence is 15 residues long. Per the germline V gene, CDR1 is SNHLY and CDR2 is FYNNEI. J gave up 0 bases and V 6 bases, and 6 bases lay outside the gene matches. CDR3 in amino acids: CASRKGATSTDTQYF. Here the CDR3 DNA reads TGTGCCAGCAGAAAGGGGGCTACTAGCACAGATACGCAGTATTTT.

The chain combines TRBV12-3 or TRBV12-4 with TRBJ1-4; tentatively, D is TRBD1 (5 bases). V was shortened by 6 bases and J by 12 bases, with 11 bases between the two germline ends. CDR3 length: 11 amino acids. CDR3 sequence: CASRRREELFF. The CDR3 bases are TGTGCCAGCAGGCGCAGGGAGGAACTGTTTTTT.

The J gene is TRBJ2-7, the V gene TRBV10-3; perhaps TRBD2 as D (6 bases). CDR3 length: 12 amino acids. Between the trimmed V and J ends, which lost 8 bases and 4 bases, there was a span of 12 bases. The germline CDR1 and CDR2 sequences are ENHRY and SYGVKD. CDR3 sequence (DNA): TGTGCCATCCGGCCGGAGGGATACGAGCAGTACTTC. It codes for CAIRPEGYEQYF.

The CDR3 is CASSFGDFNSPLHF. The CDR3 nucleotides are TGTGCCAGCAGCTTCGGGGACTTTAATTCACCCCTCCACTTT. V usage is TRBV5-4 and J usage is TRBJ1-6; D may be TRBD1 (5 bases). The germline V gene encodes CDR1 SGHNT and CDR2 YYREEE (reference sequence). V was cut by 2 bases and J by 6 bases, with 9 bases left in between. CDR3 length: 14 residues. The whole variable domain, filled in from reference TRBV5-4 and TRBJ1-6, reads ETGVTQSPTHLIKTRGQQVTLRCSSQSGHNTVSWYQQALGQGPQFIFQYYREEENGRGNFPPRFSGLQFPNYSSELNVNALELDDSALYLCASSFGDFNSPLHFGNGTRLTVT.

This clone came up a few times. The CDR3 loop reads CASRLTSGGTDTQYF. CDR3 nucleotide sequence: TGCGCCAGCAGGCTTACTAGCGGGGGCACAGATACGCAGTATTTT. The J gene is TRBJ2-3, the V gene TRBV5-1; 10 bases align to TRBD2. J lost 1 base, V lost 5 bases, and 4 bases had no gene match. This CDR3 spans 15 amino acids. From germline, CDR1 is SGHRS and CDR2 YFSETQ.

Here the CDR3 reads CSLQDRPSSYNEQFF. The DNA for the CDR3 is TGCAGCCTTCAAGACAGGCCGAGCTCCTACAATGAGCAGTTCTTC. This sequence joins TRBV29-1 and TRBJ2-1; TRBD1 is a possible D gene (6 bases). This CDR3 region has 15 residues. CDR1 and CDR2 from the germline V gene are SQVTM and ANQGSEA. Trimming left V 8 bases short and J 0 bases short, with 17 bases between.

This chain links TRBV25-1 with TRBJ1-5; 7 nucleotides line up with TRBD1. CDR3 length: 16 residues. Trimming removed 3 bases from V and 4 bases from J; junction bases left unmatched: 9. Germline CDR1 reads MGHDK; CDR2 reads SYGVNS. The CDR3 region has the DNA TGTGCCAGCAGTGACCCCGGGACAGTCGGGAATCAGCCCCAGCATTTT. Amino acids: CASSDPGTVGNQPQHF.

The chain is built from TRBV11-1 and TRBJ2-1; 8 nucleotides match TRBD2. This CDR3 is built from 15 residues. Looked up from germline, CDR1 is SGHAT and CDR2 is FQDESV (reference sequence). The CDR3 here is CPRRGGPFSYNEQFF. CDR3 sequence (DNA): TGTCCCCGTCGGGGGGGACCTTTTTCCTACAATGAGCAGTTCTTC.

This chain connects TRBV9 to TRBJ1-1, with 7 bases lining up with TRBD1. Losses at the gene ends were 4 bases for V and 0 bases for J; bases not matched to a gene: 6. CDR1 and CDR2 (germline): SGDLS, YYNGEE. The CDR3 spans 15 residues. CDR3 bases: TGTGCCAGCAGCCGCAGCAGGGGGTTGAACACTGAAGCTTTCTTT. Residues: CASSRSRGLNTEAFF.

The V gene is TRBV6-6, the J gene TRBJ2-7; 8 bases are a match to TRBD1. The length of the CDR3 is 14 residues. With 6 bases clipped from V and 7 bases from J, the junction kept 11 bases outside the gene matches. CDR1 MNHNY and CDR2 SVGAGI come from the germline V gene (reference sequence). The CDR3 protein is CASSANRGNWEQYF. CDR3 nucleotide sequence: TGTGCCAGCAGCGCGAACAGGGGGAATTGGGAGCAGTACTTC.

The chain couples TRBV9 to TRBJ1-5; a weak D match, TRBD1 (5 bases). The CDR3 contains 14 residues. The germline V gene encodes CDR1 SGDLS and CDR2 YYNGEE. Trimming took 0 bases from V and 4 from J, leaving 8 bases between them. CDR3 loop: CASSVGTQNQPQHF. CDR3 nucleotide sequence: TGTGCCAGCAGCGTAGGGACACAGAATCAGCCCCAGCATTTT.

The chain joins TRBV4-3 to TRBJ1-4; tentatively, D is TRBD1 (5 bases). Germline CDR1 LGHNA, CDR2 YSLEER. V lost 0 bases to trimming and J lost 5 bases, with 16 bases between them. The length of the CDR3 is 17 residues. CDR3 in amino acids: CASSQDLQGRPNEKLFF. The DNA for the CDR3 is TGCGCCAGCAGCCAAGATCTCCAGGGCCGCCCGAATGAAAAACTGTTTTTT.

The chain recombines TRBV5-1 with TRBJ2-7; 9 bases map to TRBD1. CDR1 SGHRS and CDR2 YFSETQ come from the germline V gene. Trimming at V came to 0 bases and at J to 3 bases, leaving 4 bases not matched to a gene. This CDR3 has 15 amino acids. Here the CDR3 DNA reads TGCGCCAGCAGCTTGGGGACGACAGGGGGCTACGAGCAGTACTTC. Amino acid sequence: CASSLGTTGGYEQYF.

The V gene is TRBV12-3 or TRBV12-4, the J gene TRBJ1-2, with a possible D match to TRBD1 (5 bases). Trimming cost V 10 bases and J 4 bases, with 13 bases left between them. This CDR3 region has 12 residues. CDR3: CATRGGIYGYTF. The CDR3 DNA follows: TGTGCCACCCGGGGGGGGATCTATGGCTACACCTTC.

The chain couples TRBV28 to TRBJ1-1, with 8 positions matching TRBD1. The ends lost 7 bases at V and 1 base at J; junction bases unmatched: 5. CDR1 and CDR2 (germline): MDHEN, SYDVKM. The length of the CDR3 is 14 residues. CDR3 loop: CASKQGAANTEAFF. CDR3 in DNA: TGTGCCAGCAAGCAGGGGGCAGCGAACACTGAAGCTTTCTTT.

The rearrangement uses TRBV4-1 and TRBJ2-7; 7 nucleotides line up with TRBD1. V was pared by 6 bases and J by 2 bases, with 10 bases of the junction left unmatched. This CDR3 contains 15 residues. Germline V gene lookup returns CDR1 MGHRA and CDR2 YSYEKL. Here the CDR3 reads CASRHLGDSTYEQYF. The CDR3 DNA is TGCGCCAGCAGACATTTGGGGGACAGTACCTACGAGCAGTACTTC.

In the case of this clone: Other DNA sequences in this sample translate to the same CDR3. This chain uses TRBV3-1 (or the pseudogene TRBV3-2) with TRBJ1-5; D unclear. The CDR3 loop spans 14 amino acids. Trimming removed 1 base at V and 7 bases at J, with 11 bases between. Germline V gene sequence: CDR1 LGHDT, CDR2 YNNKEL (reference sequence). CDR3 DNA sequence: TGTGCCAGCAGCCAAGTAGAGGGTGGCCAGCCCCAGCATTTT. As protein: CASSQVEGGQPQHF.

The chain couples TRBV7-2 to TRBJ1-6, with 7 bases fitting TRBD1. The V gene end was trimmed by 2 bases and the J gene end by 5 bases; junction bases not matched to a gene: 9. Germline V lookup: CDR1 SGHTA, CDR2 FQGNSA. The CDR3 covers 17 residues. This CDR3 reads CASSLRGQLGDNSPLHF. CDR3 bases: TGTGCCAGCAGCTTAAGGGGACAGCTCGGGGATAATTCACCCCTCCACTTT.

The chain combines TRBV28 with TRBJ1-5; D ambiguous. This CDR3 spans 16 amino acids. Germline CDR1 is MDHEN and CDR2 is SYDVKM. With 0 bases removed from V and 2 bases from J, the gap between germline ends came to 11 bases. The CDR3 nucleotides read TGTGCCAGCAGTTTATGGGCCGCCGGGGGCAATCAGCCCCAGCATTTT. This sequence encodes CASSLWAAGGNQPQHF.